These T cell receptor beta chains were read from a single sample in a study of cytomegalovirus exposure and HLA in healthy donors. Produced via immunoSEQ multiplex PCR; TCRdb's table is partial and in-frame only. This table has 54,000 or so clones, roughly three fifths appearing once. The material sequenced was PBMCs. These receptors all come from a human donor in good health. Both conserved end residues are trimmed from each CDR3. Each record gives: V gene, clone size, J gene, CDR3 protein. Size is omitted from some rows. Given values are once, few, many or a class for expanded clones.

TRBV6-6,.,TRBJ1-1,ASRDGTGMNTEAF
TRBV10-3,once,TRBJ1-1,AINQGRNTEAF
TRBV29-1,few,.,SVGGTGASLYEQY
TRBV30,.,TRBJ2-7,AGNRDRGYEQY
TRBV7-9,.,TRBJ2-2,SSSLGALELTGELF
TRBV25-1,.,TRBJ1-2,ASSQQNYGYT
TRBV4-2,.,TRBJ2-5,ASSRVAGRETQY
TRBV21-1,.,TRBJ2-5,ASRRLAGRGETQY
TRBV6-1,.,TRBJ2-1,ASSEAPTSSYNEQF
TRBV6-1,.,.,ASSEDGGQSYEQY
TRBV5-1,few,TRBJ2-5,ASTLQETQY
TRBV19,.,TRBJ2-7,ATGSLGEQY
TRBV4-3,.,TRBJ1-5,ASSQGRDQPQH
TRBV2,.,TRBJ2-7,ASRTGGYLFEQY
TRBV7-9,few,TRBJ1-2,ASSPGTVVYGYP
TRBV30,.,TRBJ2-5,AWSAGAETQY
TRBV6-6,.,.,ASSHGRETYEQY
TRBV7-6,.,TRBJ1-4,ASSADRAREKLF
TRBV21-1,.,TRBJ1-5,ASSPGSFNQPQH
TRBV7-9,.,TRBJ1-2,ASSFDRSLGGGYT
TRBV12-5,.,TRBJ2-1,ASGLVLGQGSREQF
TRBV4-3,.,TRBJ1-4,ASSQRQGHNEKLF
TRBV18,.,TRBJ1-2,ASSLRQTYGYT